Listed here are 31 T cell receptor beta chains from one sample, sequenced in a study of blood T cells in healthy people across ages. Primers used in a second PCR of roughly 7 to 11 cycles were a sample-barcoded 5' primer and a J-beta primer mix. TCRdb reanalysed the 5' RACE reads using MiXCR and keeps one entry per CDR3 protein. The sample yields 1 million to 1.2 million distinct CDR3 sequences, roughly two fifths seen once. Sequences were obtained from blood. Source of these receptors: a man aged 18-30 years in good health.

J is TRBJ1-5 and V is TRBV5-1; 7 nucleotides line up with TRBD1. This CDR3 has 14 residues. J gave up 7 bases and V 3 bases, and 7 bases lay outside the gene matches. In germline, CDR1 is SGHRS, CDR2 YFSETQ. The CDR3 here is CASSSGTEAQPQHF. The CDR3 nucleotides are TGCGCCAGCAGCTCCGGGACAGAGGCCCAGCCCCAGCATTTT.

The V and J genes are TRBV6-6 and TRBJ2-7; D not certain. Trimming cost V 3 bases and J 1 base, with 16 bases left between them. Per the germline V gene, CDR1 is MNHNY and CDR2 is SVGAGI (reference sequence). The CDR3 is made up of 16 amino acids. The CDR3 protein is CASSYFHAAGSYEQYF. In DNA form, the CDR3 reads TGTGCCAGCAGTTATTTTCATGCGGCAGGTTCCTACGAGCAGTACTTC.

The chain has TRBV27 and TRBJ2-3; the D gene could be TRBD1 or TRBD2 (5 bases each). Per germline, CDR1 MNHEY and CDR2 SMNVEV (reference sequence). Trimming removed 5 bases from V and 6 bases from J, with 30 bases in between. The length of the CDR3 is 19 residues. For the CDR3, the DNA is TGTGCCAGCAGTACCCTGGTACGGGGACCGAAGAAGGAATGGGATACGCAGTATTTT. This translates into CASSTLVRGPKKEWDTQYF.

This clonotype was recorded many times. The chain employs TRBV25-1 and TRBJ2-3; D tentatively fits TRBD1 or TRBD2 (5 bases each). The CDR3 extends over 12 amino acids. V was trimmed by 10 bases and J by 0 bases, leaving 8 bases between them. Germline V CDR1 and CDR2: MGHDK, SYGVNS. The CDR3, as DNA: TGTGCCAACTGGGGGAGCACAGATACGCAGTATTTT. Translated, it gives CANWGSTDTQYF.

The chain joins TRBV7-9 to TRBJ1-1; TRBD1 matches 11 bases. V lost 6 bases and J lost 4; bases outside the gene matches: 10. There are 16 residues in the CDR3. Germline V gene lookup returns CDR1 SEHNR and CDR2 FQNEAQ (reference sequence). The CDR3 is CASRDTGTGGLTEAFF. The DNA of the CDR3 is TGTGCCAGCAGGGACACCGGGACAGGGGGGCTCACTGAAGCTTTCTTT.

This clonotype has just a few counts. The V call is TRBV4-2, the J call TRBJ2-1, with TRBD2 as a possible D gene (5 bases). Germline loops: CDR1 LGHNA, CDR2 YNFKEQ. The ends were cut back, 0 bases at V and 4 bases at J, with 13 bases in the middle. The CDR3 runs to 16 residues. The CDR3 region has the DNA TGTGCCAGCAGCCAAGATCGAGACCCGGGATACAATGAGCAGTTCTTC. Its protein is CASSQDRDPGYNEQFF.

This chain uses TRBV6-5 with TRBJ2-2; D possibly uses TRBD1 or TRBD2 (5 bases each). The CDR3 is made up of 16 amino acids. Trimming left V 6 bases short and J 2 bases short, with 16 bases between. Germline CDR1 is MNHEY and CDR2 is SVGAGI. Here the CDR3 reads CASSIGWGRNTGELFF. The CDR3 nucleotides are TGTGCCAGCAGCATAGGGTGGGGGAGAAACACCGGGGAGCTGTTTTTT.

The chain links TRBV21-1 to TRBJ2-3; TRBD1, the table's D call, was not compared with the DNA. TRBV21-1 is designated a pseudogene. CDR3 length: 17 residues. The CDR3 nucleotides read TGTACCAGCAGCAAAGCGGGGACGGGGGGGCGAACAGATACGCAGTATTTT. Amino acid sequence: CTSSKAGTGGRTDTQYF.

This clonotype was counted ten times or more. The V and J genes are TRBV5-1 and TRBJ2-3; D not certain. V dropped 2 bases and J dropped 6 bases, with 7 bases sitting between them. Germline V gene lookup returns CDR1 SGHRS and CDR2 YFSETQ. The CDR3 is 12 residues long. The CDR3: CASSFSYDTQYF. CDR3 in DNA: TGCGCCAGCAGCTTCTCCTACGATACGCAGTATTTT.

The chain employs TRBV9 and TRBJ1-1; D is undetermined. The CDR3 is 14 residues long. V lost 3 bases and J lost 1, with 10 bases in between. CDR1 and CDR2 (germline): SGDLS, YYNGEE. The CDR3 bases are TGTGCCAGCAGCGACCGGACGGAGAACACTGAAGCTTTCTTT. Translating it yields CASSDRTENTEAFF.

This clonotype came up a few times. This chain connects TRBV15 to TRBJ1-1; D is uncertain. Germline V gene data show CDR1 as LNHNV and CDR2 as YYDKDF (reference sequence). V gave up 1 base and J gave up 8 bases, with 11 bases separating them. The CDR3 spans 13 residues. The CDR3 nucleotides are TGTGCCACCAGCAGAGTAGAGGGCAGGGAAGCTTTCTTT. Its protein is CATSRVEGREAFF.

The chain joins TRBV7-2 to TRBJ1-3; D remains ambiguous. The CDR3 runs to 13 residues. The V gene lost 5 bases and the J gene lost 4 bases, with 9 bases spanning the gap. Germline assignment: CDR1 SGHTA and CDR2 FQGNSA. The CDR3 sequence is CASSPSAGNTIYF. DNA for the CDR3: TGTGCCAGCAGCCCGAGCGCGGGAAACACCATATATTTT.

This clonotype occurred a few times. V gene TRBV6-2 or TRBV6-3 combines with J gene TRBJ2-7; 10 bases line up with TRBD1. This CDR3 is 14 amino acids long. Germline CDR1 is MNHEY and CDR2 is SVGEGT. J gave up 4 bases and V 7 bases, and 7 bases lay outside the gene matches. CDR3 sequence reads: CASIPGQGPYEQYF. As DNA, the CDR3 is TGTGCCAGCATTCCGGGACAGGGGCCTTACGAGCAGTACTTC.

This clonotype was observed a few times. The V and J genes are TRBV20-1 and TRBJ2-3, with D unclear. CDR1 and CDR2 (germline): DFQATT, SNEGSKA (reference sequence). Trimming cost V 6 bases and J 6 bases, with 7 bases left between them. The CDR3 has 10 amino acids. The CDR3 loop reads CSATGDTQYF. The CDR3 DNA reads TGCAGTGCCACTGGGGATACGCAGTATTTT.

The chain is built from TRBV25-1 and TRBJ1-2; 7 nucleotides align to TRBD1. This CDR3 has 16 residues. V was clipped by 1 base and J by 5 bases; unmatched bases: 10. Germline V gene data show CDR1 as MGHDK and CDR2 as SYGVNS. DNA of the CDR3: TGTGCCAGCAGTGAATTCCTCACGACAGGGAATTATGGCTACACCTTC. Translated: CASSEFLTTGNYGYTF.

The gene calls are TRBV6-1 and TRBJ2-7, with D possibly TRBD1 on 6 matching bases. Trimming stripped 7 bases from V and 10 bases from J, with 26 bases between. The CDR3 runs to 15 residues. Germline loops: CDR1 MNHNS, CDR2 SASEGT. The CDR3 coding sequence is TGTGCCAGCACTCGGCCAGGGGCGAATCCGCTTGCCCAGTACTTC. It specifies CASTRPGANPLAQYF.

This clonotype was counted only a few times. This chain uses TRBV10-3 with TRBJ2-3; 9 nucleotides agree with TRBD2. V was pared by 2 bases and J by 0 bases, with 6 bases of the junction left unmatched. The CDR3 spans 17 residues. CDR1 is ENHRY, CDR2 SYGVKD, per germline. The CDR3 spells CAISELKRGESTDTQYF. CDR3 coding DNA: TGTGCCATCAGTGAGCTAAAGCGGGGGGAGAGCACAGATACGCAGTATTTT.

The V gene is TRBV5-1, the J gene TRBJ2-3; 10 bases agree with TRBD2. The CDR3 sequence is 14 residues long. Per germline, CDR1 SGHRS and CDR2 YFSETQ. V shed 5 bases, J shed 6 bases, and the junction held 6 bases outside the gene matches. CDR3 DNA sequence: TGCGCCAGCAGGTCTAGCGGGGGATTCGATACGCAGTATTTT. Protein: CASRSSGGFDTQYF.

The chain employs TRBV9 and TRBJ1-1; tentative D call: TRBD1 (6 bases). Germline-derived CDR1 and CDR2 are SGDLS and YYNGEE. V gave up 4 bases and J gave up 5 bases, with 12 bases separating them. This CDR3 contains 13 residues. The CDR3 region has the DNA TGTGCCAGCAGCCCCCGGGGGCAAACTGAAGCTTTCTTT. It codes for CASSPRGQTEAFF.

Only a few counts were recorded for this clonotype. The chain carries TRBV4-1 and TRBJ2-3; D unresolved. The CDR3 has 16 amino acids. Germline values: CDR1 MGHRA, CDR2 YSYEKL. V was trimmed by 4 bases and J by 2 bases, leaving 16 bases between them. Written as DNA, the CDR3 is TGCGCCAGCAGCCCAGCACAAGGTTCCGCCACAGATACGCAGTATTTT. Translation: CASSPAQGSATDTQYF.

This chain links TRBV6-2 or TRBV6-3 with TRBJ2-5; 11 bases are shared with TRBD2. V was clipped by 6 bases and J by 11 bases; unmatched bases: 14. The germline V gene has CDR1 MNHEY and CDR2 SVGEGT. This CDR3 contains 15 residues. CDR3 in DNA: TGTGCCAGCAGACTTAGCGGGGGGGCCCTCAATGAGCAGTACTTC. It translates to CASRLSGGALNEQYF.

The V and J genes are TRBV29-1 and TRBJ2-1, with 7 positions matching TRBD2. Germline CDR1 and CDR2: SQVTM and ANQGSEA. The J segment lost 6 bases and the V segment lost 4 bases, leaving 9 bases of the junction unmatched. CDR3 length: 14 residues. CDR3 nucleotide sequence: TGCAGCGTTGTGGGGGTGCGGGAGTCCAATGAGCAGTTCTTC. The encoded protein is CSVVGVRESNEQFF.

The rearrangement links TRBV5-1 to TRBJ2-7; D remains ambiguous. The closer fit of TRBJ2-5 to the DNA end suggests the J call may be wrong. CDR3 length: 14 residues. Per germline, CDR1 SGHRS and CDR2 YFSETQ. The CDR3 DNA sequence: TGCGCCAGCAGCGTGTCTGGTCGAGAAGAGACCCAGTACTTC. Residues: CASSVSGREETQYF.

The genes are TRBV20-1 and TRBJ1-2; the D gene is possibly TRBD1 (6 bases). Per the germline V gene, CDR1 is DFQATT and CDR2 is SNEGSKA (reference sequence). V gave up 1 base and J gave up 0 bases, with 15 bases separating them. CDR3 size: 16 residues. Here the CDR3 reads CSARGGRGQANYGYTF. The CDR3 DNA follows: TGCAGTGCTAGAGGTGGCAGGGGACAAGCTAACTATGGCTACACCTTC.

The chain couples TRBV2 to TRBJ2-2, with 9 bases fitting TRBD1. V trimming: 9 bases; J trimming: 2 bases; junction bases outside the gene matches: 4. CDR3 size: 14 residues. CDR1 and CDR2 from the germline V gene are SNHLY and FYNNEI. The CDR3: CARGDRDNTGELFF. The CDR3 DNA sequence: TGTGCCAGAGGGGACAGGGATAACACCGGGGAGCTGTTTTTT.

This clonotype was detected a few times. The CDR3 loop is CASSHRSNNEQFF. Here the CDR3 DNA reads TGTGCCAGCAGCCATAGGTCCAACAATGAGCAGTTCTTC. This chain links TRBV6-2 or TRBV6-3 with TRBJ2-1; D gene unclear. This CDR3 comprises 13 residues. Trimming took 6 bases from V and 5 from J, leaving 11 bases between them. Germline V gives CDR1 MNHEY, CDR2 SVGEGT.

This chain uses TRBV7-8 with TRBJ1-5, with a weak D call TRBD1 (5 bases). The CDR3 totals 16 residues. Trimming stripped 1 base from V and 6 bases from J, with 16 bases between. CDR1 is SGHVS and CDR2 is FQNEAQ in the germline V gene. CDR3 in amino acids: CASSLDLAGMGQPQHF. The CDR3 DNA reads TGTGCCAGCAGCTTAGATCTCGCAGGGATGGGTCAGCCCCAGCATTTT.

This chain links TRBV21-1 with TRBJ2-7; TRBD2 is taken as the D call from the table, unchecked against the DNA. TRBV21-1 is assigned pseudogene status. The CDR3 extends over 17 amino acids. This chain's CDR3 is CASSKKRAAEDFYEQYF. CDR3 DNA sequence: TGTGCCAGCAGCAAAAAGAGGGCGGCGGAGGACTTCTACGAGCAGTACTTC.

This clonotype was seen a handful of times. The chain employs TRBV9 and TRBJ2-3; no reliable D call. Germline lookup yields CDR1 SGDLS and CDR2 YYNGEE. CDR3 length: 14 residues. Trimming shortened V by 0 bases and J by 2 bases, and 7 bases separated the two germline ends. CDR3 loop: CASSVALYTDTQYF. DNA of the CDR3: TGTGCCAGCAGCGTAGCCCTTTACACAGATACGCAGTATTTT.

This clonotype was seen a handful of times. The V and J genes are TRBV5-5 and TRBJ1-5, with unresolved D. V lost 5 bases and J lost 3, with 15 bases in between. The germline gives CDR1 SGHKS, CDR2 YYEKEE (reference sequence). The CDR3 spans 15 residues. The DNA of the CDR3 is TGTGCCAGCAGTTTTGAATTATTGTACAATCAGCCCCAGCATTTT. Residues: CASSFELLYNQPQHF.

This clonotype was found a few times. CDR3 coding DNA: TGTGCCAGCAGCTCCCGGGCGGGGGTGGAAAAACTGTTTTTT. Protein: CASSSRAGVEKLFF. This chain connects TRBV3-1 to TRBJ1-4; D might be TRBD1 (5 bases). Trimming removed 5 bases at V and 8 bases at J, with 15 bases between. This CDR3 spans 14 amino acids. Germline assignment: CDR1 LGHDT and CDR2 YNNKEL (reference sequence). The full variable domain, completed using reference TRBV3-1 and TRBJ1-4, is DTAVSQTPKYLVTQMGNDKSIKCEQNLGHDTMYWYKQDSKKFLKIMFSYNNKELIINETVPNRFSPKSPDKAHLNLHINSLELGDSAVYFCASSSRAGVEKLFFGSGTQLSVL.